Sequencing of this T cell receptor beta chain was carried out in a study of OX40 agonist ivuxolimab in advanced cancers. V was trimmed by 4 bases and J by 5 bases, leaving 15 bases between them. The CDR3 is made up of 14 amino acids. CDR1 is SGDLS, CDR2 YYNGEE, per germline. Clones were sequenced by immunoSEQ multiplex PCR, and TCRdb holds only the in-frame ones, with some missing. The sample lists tens of thousands of clones; roughly 82% were seen once. This sequence originates from an adult with an advanced solid tumor such as melanoma, head and neck, liver or kidney cancer. The rearrangement links TRBV9 to TRBJ2-5; D call uncertain. Sequences were derived from CD4+ or CD8+ T cells sorted from blood, sampled in a trial of the OX40 agonist ivuxolimab. In nucleotides, the CDR3 is TGTGCCAGCAGCCCGTCGGGTACCTTGGAGACCCAGTACTTC. Protein sequence: CASSPSGTLETQYF.